In its sample, the clone carrying this TCR beta chain was seen many times. Antigen unknown. The entry originates in a study of response to subunit inactivated influenza vaccine. Overall study results and limits: Authors suggested each seasonal flu vaccination may recruit only limited numbers of new T cells.

This CDR3 is built from 16 residues. The ends lost 5 bases at V and 2 bases at J; junction bases unmatched: 11. Looked up from germline, CDR1 is SGHDT and CDR2 is YYEEEE. TCRdb re-derived calls from the RT-PCR reads in MiXCR, one entry per CDR3 protein. The sample has about 650,000 distinct CDR3 sequences, 15% to 19% seen once; the top ten hold around a tenth. Here the sequenced sample was PBMCs from blood, taken 11 to 12 days after vaccination. The chain links TRBV5-6 to TRBJ2-3, with TRBD1 matching 7 bases. This clonotype was sampled from a man between 50 and 59 years old who received an inactivated influenza vaccine. The CDR3 nucleotides are TGTGCCAGCAGTTTCACAGGGGCCACCGTCACAGATACGCAGTATTTT. Translating it yields CASSFTGATVTDTQYF.